The sequence of this T cell receptor (beta chain) was determined in a study of shared clonotypes between healthy human individuals. The assay used deep level. Clones were read by immunoSEQ multiplex PCR, and TCRdb kept only the in-frame ones, dropping some. This sample carries roughly 2.2 million clones, approximately 90% of them seen once, and the ten largest clones take 0.3% to 0.4%. Germline loops: CDR1 SGHAT, CDR2 FQNNGV. Trimming cost V 5 bases and J 4 bases, with 17 bases left between them. CDR3 length: 15 residues. The chain joins TRBV11-2 to TRBJ2-5; either TRBD1 or TRBD2 may supply D (6 bases each). The receptor comes from a man aged 18 to 30 in good health. Some clones in this sample may be carry-over from other donors' samples. The source material was naive CD4+ T cells from PBMCs. As to subset: CD45RA+ positively selected. Here the CDR3 reads CASSKRGGWRETQYF. CDR3 in DNA: TGTGCCAGCAGCAAACGAGGGGGGTGGAGAGAGACCCAGTACTTC. Variable domain in full (rest from reference TRBV11-2 and TRBJ2-5): EAGVAQSPRYKIIEKRQSVAFWCNPISGHATLYWYQQILGQGPKLLIQFQNNGVVDDSQLPKDRFSAERLKGVDSTLKIQPAKLEDSAVYLCASSKRGGWRETQYFGPGTRLLVL.